This TCR beta chain was sequenced in a study of T cell repertoires in cytomegalovirus infection. Trimming took off 0 bases at V and 3 bases at J, with 15 bases between the two ends. Germline CDR1 reads SGHTA; CDR2 reads FQGNSA. The CDR3 loop spans 16 amino acids. This clonotype was recorded a few times. Its antigen remains unknown. TCRdb itself ran the reads through MiXCR, one entry per CDR3 protein. The table lists over 45,000 distinct CDR3 sequences, roughly 22% of them singletons. The sample in question was CD8+ T cells from cultured PBMCs, obtained from culture after CMV antigen stimulation. The chain couples TRBV7-2 to TRBJ2-7; D not certain. The receptor comes from a human donor in good health (CMV status not recorded). Some clones in this sample may be carry-over from other donors' samples. The CDR3 region is CASSLAMGLRDYEQYF. DNA for the CDR3: TGTGCCAGCAGCTTAGCTATGGGTCTTAGAGACTACGAGCAGTACTTC. Based on the CDR3 plus reference TRBV7-2 and TRBJ2-7, the full variable domain is GAGVSQSPSNKVTEKGKDVELRCDPISGHTALYWYRQSLGQGLEFLIYFQGNSAPDKSGLPSDRFSAERTGGSVSTLTIQRTQQEDSAVYLCASSLAMGLRDYEQYFGPGTRLTVT.